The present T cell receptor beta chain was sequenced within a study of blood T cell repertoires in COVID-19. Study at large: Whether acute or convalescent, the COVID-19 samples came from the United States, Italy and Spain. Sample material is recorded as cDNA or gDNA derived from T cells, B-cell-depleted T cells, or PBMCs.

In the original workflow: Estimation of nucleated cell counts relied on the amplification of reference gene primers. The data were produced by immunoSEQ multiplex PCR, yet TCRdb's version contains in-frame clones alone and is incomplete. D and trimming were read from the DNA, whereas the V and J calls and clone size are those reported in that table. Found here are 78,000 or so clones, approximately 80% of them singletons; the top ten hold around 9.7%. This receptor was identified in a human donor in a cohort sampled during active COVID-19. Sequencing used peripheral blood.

This chain's CDR3 is CSVGTGASTEAFF. For the CDR3, the DNA is TGCAGCGTTGGAACAGGGGCGTCTACTGAAGCTTTCTTT. The rearrangement uses TRBV29-1 and TRBJ1-1; 7 bases are a match to TRBD1. V was clipped by 4 bases and J by 5 bases; unmatched bases: 7. From germline, CDR1 is SQVTM and CDR2 ANQGSEA. The CDR3 has 13 amino acids. Looking up the rest from reference TRBV29-1 and TRBJ1-1 gives the full variable domain: SAVISQKPSRDICQRGTSLTIQCQVDSQVTMMFWYRQQPGQSLTLIATANQGSEATYESGFVIDKFPISRPNLTFSTLTVSNMSPEDSSIYLCSVGTGASTEAFFGQGTRLTVV.